This T cell receptor (beta chain) was sequenced during a study of cytotoxic CD8 clonotypes in ibrutinib-treated CLL. Profiled with immunoSEQ multiplex PCR; TCRdb holds only in-frame clones, not every one. The table lists some 65,000 clones, less than 60% of them singletons. Germline loops: CDR1 SQVTM, CDR2 ANQGSEA. The CDR3 runs to 13 residues. V lost 7 bases to trimming and J lost 4 bases; unmatched junction nucleotides: 4. The J gene is TRBJ2-1, the V gene TRBV29-1, with 10 bases matching TRBD2. This sample comprised PBMCs, obtained after 12 months of ibrutinib treatment. The source is a human donor with chronic lymphocytic leukemia. The CDR3, as DNA: TGCAGCGCCGGGACTAGCGATTACAATGAGCAGTTCTTC. This encodes CSAGTSDYNEQFF.